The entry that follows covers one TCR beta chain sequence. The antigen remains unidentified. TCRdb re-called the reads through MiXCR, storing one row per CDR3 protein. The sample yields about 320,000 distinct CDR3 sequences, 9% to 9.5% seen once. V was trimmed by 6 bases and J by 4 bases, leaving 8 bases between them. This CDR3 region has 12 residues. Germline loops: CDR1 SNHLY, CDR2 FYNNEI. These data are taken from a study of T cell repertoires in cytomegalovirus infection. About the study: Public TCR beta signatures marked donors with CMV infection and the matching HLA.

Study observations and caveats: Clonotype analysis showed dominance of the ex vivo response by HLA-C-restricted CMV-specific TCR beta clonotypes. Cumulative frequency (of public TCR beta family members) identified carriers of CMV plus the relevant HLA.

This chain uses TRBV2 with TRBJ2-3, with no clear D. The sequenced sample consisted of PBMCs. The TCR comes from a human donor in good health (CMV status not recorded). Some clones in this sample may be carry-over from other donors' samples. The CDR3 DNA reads TGTGCCAGCAGCTCCACGGCAGATACGCAGTATTTT. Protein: CASSSTADTQYF.